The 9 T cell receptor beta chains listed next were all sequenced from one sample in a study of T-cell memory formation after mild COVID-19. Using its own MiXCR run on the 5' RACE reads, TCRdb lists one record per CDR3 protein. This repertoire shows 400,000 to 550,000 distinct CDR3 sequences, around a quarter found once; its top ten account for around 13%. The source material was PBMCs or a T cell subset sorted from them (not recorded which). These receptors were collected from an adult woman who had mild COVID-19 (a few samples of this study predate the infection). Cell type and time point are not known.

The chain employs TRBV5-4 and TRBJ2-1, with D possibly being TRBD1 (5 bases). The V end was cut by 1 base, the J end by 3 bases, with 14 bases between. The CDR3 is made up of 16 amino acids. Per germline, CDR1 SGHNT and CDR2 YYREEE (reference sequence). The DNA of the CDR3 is TGTGCCAGCAGCTTGCACCCTTTTGACAGCTACAATGAGCAGTTCTTC. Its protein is CASSLHPFDSYNEQFF.

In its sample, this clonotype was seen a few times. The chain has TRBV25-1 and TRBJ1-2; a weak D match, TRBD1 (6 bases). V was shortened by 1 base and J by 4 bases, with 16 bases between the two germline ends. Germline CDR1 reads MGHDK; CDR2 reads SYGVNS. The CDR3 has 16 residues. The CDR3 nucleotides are TGTGCCAGCAGTGAATTCTTCGGGGGGCCTAGCTATGGCTACACCTTC. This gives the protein CASSEFFGGPSYGYTF.

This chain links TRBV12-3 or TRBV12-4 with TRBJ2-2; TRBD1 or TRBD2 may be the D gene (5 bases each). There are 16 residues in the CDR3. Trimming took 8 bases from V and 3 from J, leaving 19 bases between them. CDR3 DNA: TGTGCCAGCCACCGAGGGGTTACCATATACACCGGGGAGCTGTTTTTT. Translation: CASHRGVTIYTGELFF.

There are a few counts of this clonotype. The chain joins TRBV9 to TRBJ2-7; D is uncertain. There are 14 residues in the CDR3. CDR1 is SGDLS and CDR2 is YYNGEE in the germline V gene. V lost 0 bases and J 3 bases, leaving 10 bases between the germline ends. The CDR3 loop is CASSVGFNVYEQYF. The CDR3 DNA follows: TGTGCCAGCAGCGTAGGATTTAATGTCTACGAGCAGTACTTC.

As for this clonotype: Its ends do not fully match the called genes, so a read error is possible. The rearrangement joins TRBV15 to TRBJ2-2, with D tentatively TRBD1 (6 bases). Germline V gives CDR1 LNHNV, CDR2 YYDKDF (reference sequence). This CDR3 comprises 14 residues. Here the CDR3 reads CATSFDRNTGELFF. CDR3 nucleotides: TGTGCCACCAGCTTCGACAGGAACACCGGGGAGCTGTTTTTC.

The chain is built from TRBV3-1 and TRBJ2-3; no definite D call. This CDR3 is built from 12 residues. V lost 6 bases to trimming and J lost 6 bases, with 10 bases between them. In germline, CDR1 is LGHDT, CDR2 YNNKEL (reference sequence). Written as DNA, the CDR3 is TGTGCCAGCAGGGCCTCCCGGGATACGCAGTATTTT. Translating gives CASRASRDTQYF.

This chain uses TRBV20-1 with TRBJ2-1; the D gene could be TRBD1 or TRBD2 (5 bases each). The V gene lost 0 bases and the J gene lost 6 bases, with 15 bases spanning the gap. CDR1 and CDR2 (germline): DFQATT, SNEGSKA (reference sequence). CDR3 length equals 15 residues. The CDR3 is CSARDSGTKPNEQFF. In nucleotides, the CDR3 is TGCAGTGCTAGAGATTCGGGGACGAAACCCAATGAGCAGTTCTTC.

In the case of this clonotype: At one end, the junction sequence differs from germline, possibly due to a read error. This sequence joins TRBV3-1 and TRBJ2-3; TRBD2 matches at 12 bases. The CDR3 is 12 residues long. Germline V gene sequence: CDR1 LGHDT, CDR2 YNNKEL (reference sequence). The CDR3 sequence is CASSHGLAGSHF. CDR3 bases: TGTGCCAGCAGCCACGGACTAGCGGGGTCGCATTTT.

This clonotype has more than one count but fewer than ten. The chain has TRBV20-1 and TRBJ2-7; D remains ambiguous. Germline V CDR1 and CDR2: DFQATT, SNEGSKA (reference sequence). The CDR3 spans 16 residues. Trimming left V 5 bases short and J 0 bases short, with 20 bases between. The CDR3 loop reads CSAEPYRGGISYEQYF. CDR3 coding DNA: TGCAGTGCTGAACCCTACCGTGGCGGCATCTCCTACGAGCAGTACTTC.